The 19 T cell receptor beta chains listed next were all sequenced from one sample in a study of T cell repertoires in cytomegalovirus infection. Their antigen targets remain unknown. TCRdb redid the calling of the reads with MiXCR, one entry per CDR3 protein. Of 650,000 to 900,000 distinct CDR3 sequences in the sample, around 29% are singletons; the top ten hold about an eighth. Sequenced material: cultured CD8+ T cells from PBMCs, taken from culture after CMV antigen stimulation. The receptors derive from a human donor in good health (CMV status not recorded). Some clones in this sample may be carry-over from other donors' samples.

This clonotype has a handful of counts. The gene calls are TRBV5-1 and TRBJ1-1; D is ambiguous. The CDR3 runs to 14 residues. V lost 5 bases and J 4 bases, leaving 15 bases between the germline ends. Germline V gene sequence: CDR1 SGHRS, CDR2 YFSETQ. The CDR3 DNA follows: TGCGCCAGCAGTTCCGGTCGGGGAGCCACTGAAGCTTTCTTT. Its protein is CASSSGRGATEAFF.

The table lists this clonotype with a few counts. The junction and the germline gene differ at one end; a read error may be behind it. The chain has TRBV11-1 and TRBJ2-5, with 8 nucleotides matching TRBD1. From germline, CDR1 is SGHAT and CDR2 FQDESV (reference sequence). This CDR3 region has 16 residues. The CDR3: CASSGGMGTGPTRGNF. DNA for the CDR3: TGTGCCAGCAGCGGCGGTATGGGGACAGGCCCGACAAGGGGAAACTTC.

This clonotype was counted a single time. The chain joins TRBV6-6 to TRBJ2-1; D gene uncertain. Germline CDR1 is MNHNY and CDR2 is SVGAGI (reference sequence). V was shortened by 2 bases and J by 7 bases, with 9 bases between the two germline ends. The CDR3 length is 13 residues. The CDR3 DNA follows: TGTGCCAGCAGTTACGTCCGGAAGAATGAGCAGTTCTTC. As protein: CASSYVRKNEQFF.

Ten or more counts support this clonotype. The J gene is TRBJ2-1, the V gene TRBV7-3; no reliable D call. This CDR3 is built from 13 residues. Germline V gene sequence: CDR1 SGHTA, CDR2 FQGTGA. The germline V and J ends were trimmed by 2 bases and 5 bases, with 7 bases remaining between them. The DNA for the CDR3 is TGTGCCAGCAGCTTATGGAGAGACAATGAGCAGTTCTTC. It encodes CASSLWRDNEQFF.

This chain uses TRBV10-3 with TRBJ2-2, with D possibly matching TRBD2 (5 bases). CDR1 is ENHRY, CDR2 SYGVKD, per germline. This CDR3 is built from 13 residues. V was shortened by 7 bases and J by 2 bases, with 8 bases between the two germline ends. The CDR3 sequence: CAIKEDNTGELFF. The CDR3 DNA sequence: TGTGCCATCAAGGAGGACAACACCGGGGAGCTGTTTTTT.

This clonotype was picked up a small number of times. This sequence joins TRBV19 and TRBJ2-1; 9 bases align to TRBD2. The V and J ends lost 3 bases and 4 bases, in that order; junction bases with no gene match: 7. In germline, CDR1 is LNHDA, CDR2 SQIVND (reference sequence). This CDR3 has 16 residues. This CDR3 is CASSIPSSGDYNEQFF. The CDR3 nucleotides are TGTGCCAGTAGTATTCCCTCTAGCGGGGATTACAATGAGCAGTTCTTC.

This clonotype appeared a few times. This chain links TRBV6-1 with TRBJ2-5; 8 bases agree with TRBD2. J gave up 1 base and V 7 bases, and 8 bases lay outside the gene matches. Germline CDR1 is MNHNS and CDR2 is SASEGT. This CDR3 comprises 15 residues. The CDR3: CASTQTSDLQETQYF. The CDR3 DNA reads TGTGCCAGCACCCAGACTAGCGATCTCCAAGAGACCCAGTACTTC.

This clonotype has a handful of counts. The chain joins TRBV6-5 to TRBJ2-1; 8 nucleotides match TRBD2. Trimming took 1 base from V and 5 from J; bases not matched to a gene: 4. Germline CDR1 and CDR2: MNHEY and SVGAGI. The CDR3 spans 15 residues. The CDR3 loop reads CASSYFAGGDNEQFF. Written as DNA, the CDR3 is TGTGCCAGCAGTTACTTTGCGGGGGGCGACAATGAGCAGTTCTTC.

This clonotype has more than one count but fewer than ten. This sequence joins TRBV2 and TRBJ2-7, with D uncertain. V lost 2 bases to trimming and J lost 1 base, with 6 bases between them. This CDR3 contains 13 residues. Germline values: CDR1 SNHLY, CDR2 FYNNEI. CDR3 loop: CASSESRSYEQYF. In DNA, the CDR3 is TGTGCCAGCAGTGAATCCAGATCCTACGAGCAGTACTTC.

The chain is built from TRBV4-3 and TRBJ2-6; no definite D call. V lost 4 bases, J lost 0 bases, and 10 bases lay in between. This CDR3 contains 16 residues. Germline loops: CDR1 LGHNA, CDR2 YSLEER. For the CDR3, the DNA is TGCGCCAGCAGCCTGTCCGAAGGCTCTGGGGCCAACGTCCTGACTTTC. The encoded protein is CASSLSEGSGANVLTF.

As regards this clonotype: A much larger clone differs by one base, so this may be a read error. This sequence joins TRBV7-9 and TRBJ2-3; maybe TRBD1 (5 bases). Trimming left V 11 bases short and J 2 bases short, with 20 bases between. The germline V gene encodes CDR1 SEHNR and CDR2 FQNEAQ (reference sequence). This CDR3 has 15 residues. The CDR3 DNA follows: TGTGCCGGCACCAAAGGGGTAGAATTCACAGATACGCAGTATTTT. Its translation: CAGTKGVEFTDTQYF.

The chain links TRBV20-1 to TRBJ2-2; weak D call: TRBD1 (5 bases). The CDR3 consists of 15 residues. The V gene lost 1 base and the J gene lost 3 bases, with 12 bases spanning the gap. CDR1 is DFQATT and CDR2 is SNEGSKA in the germline V gene (reference sequence). CDR3 nucleotide sequence: TGCAGTGCTAGAGTGCAGGGCAAGGACACCGGGGAGCTGTTTTTT. This sequence encodes CSARVQGKDTGELFF.

The J gene is TRBJ1-4, the V gene TRBV4-1, with 7 bases aligning to TRBD1. The germline gives CDR1 MGHRA, CDR2 YSYEKL. The trim removed 0 bases at V and 6 bases at J, leaving 16 bases unmatched. The CDR3 is 19 residues long. Here the CDR3 reads CASSQEGRTGFGPHEKLFF. CDR3 in DNA: TGCGCCAGCAGCCAAGAAGGACGGACAGGATTTGGGCCCCATGAAAAACTGTTTTTT.

This sequence joins TRBV7-9 and TRBJ2-1; 7 nucleotides align to TRBD2. The CDR3 length is 17 residues. Germline V gives CDR1 SEHNR, CDR2 FQNEAQ (reference sequence). Losses at the gene ends were 5 bases for V and 6 bases for J; bases not matched to a gene: 16. The CDR3 region has the DNA TGTGCCAGCAGCCACAGCGGGGACCTGTTTCCTATCAATGAGCAGTTCTTC. It translates to CASSHSGDLFPINEQFF.

The CDR3 region has the DNA TGTGCCAGCAGCTCCAGAGCAGGGAACGAGCAGTACTTC. It encodes CASSSRAGNEQYF. This sequence joins TRBV7-9 and TRBJ2-7; weak D call: TRBD1 (5 bases). The CDR3 totals 13 residues. The V gene's germline CDR1 is SEHNR and CDR2 FQNEAQ (reference sequence). Trimming left V 4 bases short and J 5 bases short, with 12 bases between.

A few counts support this clonotype. This chain joins TRBV7-9 and TRBJ1-2; no reliable D call. CDR3 size: 14 residues. In germline, CDR1 is SEHNR, CDR2 FQNEAQ (reference sequence). Trimming shortened V by 1 base and J by 2 bases, and 8 bases separated the two germline ends. DNA of the CDR3: TGTGCCAGCAGCTTAGGTGGACGGAACTATGGCTACACCTTC. Protein sequence: CASSLGGRNYGYTF.

This clonotype was counted a few times. The chain joins TRBV27 to TRBJ1-6; a weak D match, TRBD1 (5 bases). Deletions cut 3 bases from V and 10 bases from J, with 13 bases between. This CDR3 comprises 14 residues. CDR1 and CDR2 from the germline V gene are MNHEY and SMNVEV (reference sequence). CDR3 in amino acids: CASSLAQGSSPLHF. The CDR3 DNA is TGTGCCAGCAGTTTGGCCCAGGGAAGCTCACCCCTCCACTTT.

The rearrangement joins TRBV20-1 to TRBJ1-2; D call uncertain. Germline V gene lookup returns CDR1 DFQATT and CDR2 SNEGSKA (reference sequence). The CDR3 loop spans 12 amino acids. The V end was cut by 6 bases, the J end by 6 bases, with 14 bases between. CDR3 sequence: CSALGGRNGYTF. The DNA of the CDR3 is TGCAGTGCCCTGGGTGGGAGGAATGGCTACACCTTC.

This clonotype appeared many times. This CDR3 reads CASSPRLVSYNEQFF. In DNA form, the CDR3 reads TGTGCCAGCAGCCCAAGACTAGTCTCCTACAATGAGCAGTTCTTC. The chain employs TRBV7-6 and TRBJ2-1; D possibly corresponds to TRBD2 (6 bases). The germline gives CDR1 SGHVS, CDR2 FNYEAQ. Trimming stripped 5 bases from V and 0 bases from J, with 11 bases between. The CDR3 has 15 residues.